The 25 T cell receptor beta chains reported below all come from one sample, sequenced in a study of blood T cell repertoires in COVID-19. Clones were sequenced by immunoSEQ multiplex PCR, and TCRdb holds only the in-frame ones, with some missing. The table records under 200,000 clones, about 86% of them present only once. Material for sequencing was peripheral blood. Receptor source: a man aged 45-60 years with active or convalescent COVID-19.

The chain uses TRBV25-1 and TRBJ2-3; the D gene is possibly TRBD1 (8 bases). The germline V gene encodes CDR1 MGHDK and CDR2 SYGVNS. The CDR3 is 15 residues long. Trimming left V 4 bases short and J 3 bases short, with 14 bases between. The CDR3 DNA sequence: TGTGCCAGCAGTGCCCACAGGGGGGGAACAGATACGCAGTATTTT. Amino acids: CASSAHRGGTDTQYF.

The V gene is TRBV5-4, the J gene TRBJ2-3; 14 bases align to TRBD2. Germline-derived CDR1 and CDR2 are SGHNT and YYREEE (reference sequence). Trimming cost V 4 bases and J 2 bases; bases outside gene matches: 15. CDR3 size: 20 residues. DNA for the CDR3: TGTGCCAGCAGCGCACGGAGGACTAGCGGGGGGCCGGGGTCCACAGATACGCAGTATTTT. Translated, it gives CASSARRTSGGPGSTDTQYF.

The chain recombines TRBV4-3 with TRBJ1-6; D uncertain. The V gene's germline CDR1 is LGHNA and CDR2 YSLEER. The V end lost 1 base, the J end lost 7 bases, and 8 bases lay between the germline ends. CDR3 length: 14 amino acids. This CDR3 is CASSQVPGNSPLHF. The CDR3 coding sequence is TGCGCCAGCAGCCAAGTTCCAGGAAATTCACCCCTCCACTTT.

J is TRBJ2-1 and V is TRBV3-1 (or the pseudogene TRBV3-2), with TRBD2 identical over 10 bases. Unmatched junction bases numbered 0, after V lost 2 bases and J lost 5 bases. The CDR3 is 14 residues long. Germline CDR1 is LGHDT and CDR2 is YNNKEL (reference sequence). CDR3 in amino acids: CASSQLAGDNEQFF. As DNA, the CDR3 is TGTGCCAGCAGCCAACTAGCGGGGGACAATGAGCAGTTCTTC.

This chain connects TRBV7-8 to TRBJ1-6; D call uncertain. V was shortened by 5 bases and J by 5 bases, with 16 bases between the two germline ends. Germline values: CDR1 SGHVS, CDR2 FQNEAQ. The CDR3 spans 16 residues. The CDR3 DNA follows: TGTGCCAGCAGCCCCCTCGCCGGGTTGAATAATTCACCCCTCCACTTT. Encoded protein: CASSPLAGLNNSPLHF. The full variable domain, completed using reference TRBV7-8 and TRBJ1-6, is GAGVSQSPRYKVAKRGQDVALRCDPISGHVSLFWYQQALGQGPEFLTYFQNEAQLDKSGLPSDRFFAERPEGSVSTLKIQRTQQEDSAVYLCASSPLAGLNNSPLHFGNGTRLTVT.

This chain connects TRBV7-2 to TRBJ2-4; 9 nucleotides align to TRBD2. The CDR3 has 16 residues. The ends lost 4 bases at V and 8 bases at J; junction bases unmatched: 12. Germline CDR1 is SGHTA and CDR2 is FQGNSA. The CDR3 loop is CASSSAVWSGRYIQYF. Here the CDR3 DNA reads TGTGCCAGCAGCTCCGCGGTTTGGAGCGGGAGGTACATTCAGTACTTC.

Only a few counts were recorded for this clone. The chain joins TRBV6-5 to TRBJ1-2, with D uncertain. Germline assignment: CDR1 MNHEY and CDR2 SVGAGI. This CDR3 is built from 13 residues. The V and J ends lost 6 bases and 3 bases respectively, with 11 bases between them. In nucleotides, the CDR3 is TGTGCCAGCAGAAACCGTCGGGACTATGGCTACACCTTC. This translates into CASRNRRDYGYTF.

The CDR3 reads CASSQEDVASTDTQYF. The CDR3 DNA follows: TGTGCCAGCAGCCAAGAAGACGTAGCTAGCACAGATACGCAGTATTTT. The chain recombines TRBV4-2 with TRBJ2-3; D call uncertain. The V gene's germline CDR1 is LGHNA and CDR2 YNFKEQ. V was pared by 0 bases and J by 0 bases, with 10 bases between. This CDR3 is built from 16 residues.

This sequence joins TRBV19 and TRBJ2-7; no clear D gene. Germline V CDR1 and CDR2: LNHDA, SQIVND (reference sequence). The V and J ends lost 5 bases and 1 base respectively, with 9 bases between them. The CDR3 totals 13 residues. CDR3: CASSLSASYEQYF. The DNA for the CDR3 is TGTGCCAGTAGTCTGTCAGCGTCCTACGAGCAGTACTTC. The complete variable domain, with remaining parts taken from reference TRBV19 and TRBJ2-7, reads DGGITQSPKYLFRKEGQNVTLSCEQNLNHDAMYWYRQDPGQGLRLIYYSQIVNDFQKGDIAEGYSVSREKKESFPLTVTSAQKNPTAFYLCASSLSASYEQYFGPGTRLTVT.

The rearrangement uses TRBV5-1 and TRBJ2-3; TRBD2 is a possible D gene (6 bases). V shed 0 bases and J shed 0 bases, with 8 bases lying between them. Germline lookup yields CDR1 SGHRS and CDR2 YFSETQ. This CDR3 spans 15 amino acids. This CDR3 reads CASSLVAGSTDTQYF. As DNA, the CDR3 is TGCGCCAGCAGCTTGGTTGCGGGAAGCACAGATACGCAGTATTTT.

CDR3 sequence reads: CASSNLAGVVEQYF. The CDR3, as DNA: TGTGCCAGTAGTAACCTAGCGGGAGTTGTCGAGCAGTACTTC. This sequence joins TRBV19 and TRBJ2-7, with 10 bases aligning to TRBD2. Trimming removed 4 bases from V and 6 bases from J; junction bases left unmatched: 6. The germline V gene has CDR1 LNHDA and CDR2 SQIVND (reference sequence). The CDR3 runs 14 residues. Full variable domain (outside the CDR3, taken from reference TRBV19 and TRBJ2-7): DGGITQSPKYLFRKEGQNVTLSCEQNLNHDAMYWYRQDPGQGLRLIYYSQIVNDFQKGDIAEGYSVSREKKESFPLTVTSAQKNPTAFYLCASSNLAGVVEQYFGPGTRLTVT.

This sequence joins TRBV28 and TRBJ2-1; 7 bases are shared with TRBD1. Germline CDR1 reads MDHEN; CDR2 reads SYDVKM. J gave up 8 bases and V 3 bases, and 4 bases lay outside the gene matches. The CDR3 spans 13 residues. CDR3 amino acids: CASSLTGNHEQFF. The CDR3 region has the DNA TGTGCCAGCAGTTTGACAGGGAACCATGAGCAGTTCTTC.

The rearrangement joins TRBV29-1 to TRBJ2-3; D unclear. V gave up 6 bases and J gave up 0 bases, with 16 bases separating them. The CDR3 totals 15 residues. Germline V CDR1 and CDR2: SQVTM, ANQGSEA. This chain's CDR3 is CSVPDGGISTDTQYF. The CDR3, as DNA: TGCAGCGTGCCCGACGGCGGTATTAGCACAGATACGCAGTATTTT.

CDR3 protein: CASSLGQAMGTGELFF. For the CDR3, the DNA is TGTGCCAGCAGCTTAGGACAGGCTATGGGCACCGGGGAGCTGTTTTTT. The rearrangement joins TRBV5-5 to TRBJ2-2, with 7 bases fitting TRBD1. Germline CDR1 is SGHKS and CDR2 is YYEKEE (reference sequence). The J segment lost 4 bases and the V segment lost 2 bases, leaving 8 bases of the junction unmatched. The CDR3 has 16 residues.

This sequence joins TRBV4-1 and TRBJ2-1; no definite D call. Trimming stripped 3 bases from V and 8 bases from J, with 11 bases between. The germline V gene has CDR1 MGHRA and CDR2 YSYEKL. CDR3 length equals 13 residues. The CDR3: CASSHTASDEQFF. For the CDR3, the DNA is TGCGCCAGCAGCCACACAGCCTCGGATGAGCAGTTCTTC.

This sequence joins TRBV6-5 and TRBJ1-4; 9 bases align to TRBD1. With 5 bases clipped from V and 8 bases from J, the junction kept 9 bases outside the gene matches. This CDR3 comprises 15 residues. Looked up from germline, CDR1 is MNHEY and CDR2 is SVGAGI. CDR3 loop: CASSPGTGSWEKLFF. The CDR3 region has the DNA TGTGCCAGCAGTCCGGGGACAGGGAGTTGGGAAAAACTGTTTTTT.

The chain recombines TRBV4-3 with TRBJ2-3; 7 nucleotides line up with TRBD1. V dropped 3 bases and J dropped 0; count of bases not matched to a gene: 6. Germline CDR1 reads LGHNA; CDR2 reads YSLEER. The CDR3 contains 16 residues. The CDR3 nucleotides are TGCGCCAGCAGCCACTCCGGGACAGCTAGCACAGATACGCAGTATTTT. This gives the protein CASSHSGTASTDTQYF.

V is TRBV19 and J is TRBJ2-5, with 7 nucleotides matching TRBD1. CDR3 length: 14 amino acids. The V gene end was trimmed by 4 bases and the J gene end by 5 bases; junction bases not matched to a gene: 7. Germline lookup yields CDR1 LNHDA and CDR2 SQIVND (reference sequence). CDR3 sequence: CASSKPGQWETQYF. CDR3 nucleotide sequence: TGTGCCAGTAGTAAACCGGGACAGTGGGAGACCCAGTACTTC. The full variable domain, completed using reference TRBV19 and TRBJ2-5, is DGGITQSPKYLFRKEGQNVTLSCEQNLNHDAMYWYRQDPGQGLRLIYYSQIVNDFQKGDIAEGYSVSREKKESFPLTVTSAQKNPTAFYLCASSKPGQWETQYFGPGTRLLVL.

The chain is built from TRBV10-3 and TRBJ2-5; 13 positions agree with TRBD2. Losses at the gene ends were 3 bases for V and 2 bases for J; bases not matched to a gene: 6. Germline CDR1 reads ENHRY; CDR2 reads SYGVKD. CDR3 length equals 17 residues. The CDR3 reads CAISETRLAGGQETQYF. In DNA, the CDR3 is TGTGCCATCAGTGAAACGAGACTAGCGGGGGGACAAGAGACCCAGTACTTC.

This sequence joins TRBV5-4 and TRBJ1-4; TRBD1 might be the D (6 bases). Germline V gene sequence: CDR1 SGHNT, CDR2 YYREEE (reference sequence). The CDR3 runs to 14 residues. Trimming cost V 1 base and J 4 bases, with 8 bases left between them. The CDR3 is CASSLRGNNEKLFF. In nucleotides, the CDR3 is TGTGCCAGCAGCTTGAGGGGGAATAATGAAAAACTGTTTTTT.

The CDR3 region is CASRLAFAFTDTQYF. The CDR3 region has the DNA TGTGCCAGCCGTCTAGCGTTCGCCTTCACAGATACGCAGTATTTT. This chain connects TRBV6-5 to TRBJ2-3, with D maybe TRBD2 (6 bases). CDR1 is MNHEY and CDR2 is SVGAGI in the germline V gene. The V and J ends lost 8 bases and 2 bases respectively, with 17 bases between them. This CDR3 contains 15 residues.

The chain links TRBV19 to TRBJ1-5; a weak D match, TRBD1 (5 bases). This CDR3 comprises 12 residues. V lost 7 bases and J lost 5, with 9 bases in between. The germline V gene has CDR1 LNHDA and CDR2 SQIVND (reference sequence). The DNA for the CDR3 is TGTGCCAGTAACAGGTGGGATCAGCCCCAGCATTTT. Protein: CASNRWDQPQHF.

V usage is TRBV24-1 and J usage is TRBJ2-3, with D unclear. The CDR3 sequence is 13 residues long. Looked up from germline, CDR1 is KGHDR and CDR2 is SFDVKD. V lost 4 bases, J lost 0 bases, and 4 bases lay in between. CDR3 loop: CATSDPSTDTQYF. The CDR3 bases are TGTGCCACCAGTGACCCTAGCACAGATACGCAGTATTTT.

The chain carries TRBV6-2 or TRBV6-3 and TRBJ2-1, with D maybe TRBD2 (7 bases). The V gene's germline CDR1 is MNHEY and CDR2 SVGEGT. V was cut by 0 bases and J by 8 bases, with 26 bases left in between. CDR3 length: 19 amino acids. The CDR3 nucleotides are TGTGCCAGCAGTTACTCCGTCCTAAGGGACAATGACCGGGGGGATGAGCAGTTCTTC. Its protein is CASSYSVLRDNDRGDEQFF.

This chain joins TRBV27 and TRBJ2-1, with D perhaps matching TRBD2 (6 bases). V was shortened by 9 bases and J by 2 bases, with 17 bases between the two germline ends. This CDR3 region has 15 residues. The V gene's germline CDR1 is MNHEY and CDR2 SMNVEV (reference sequence). CDR3 residues: CASRNDRETYNEQFF. The CDR3 DNA sequence: TGTGCCAGTCGCAACGATCGGGAGACCTACAATGAGCAGTTCTTC.